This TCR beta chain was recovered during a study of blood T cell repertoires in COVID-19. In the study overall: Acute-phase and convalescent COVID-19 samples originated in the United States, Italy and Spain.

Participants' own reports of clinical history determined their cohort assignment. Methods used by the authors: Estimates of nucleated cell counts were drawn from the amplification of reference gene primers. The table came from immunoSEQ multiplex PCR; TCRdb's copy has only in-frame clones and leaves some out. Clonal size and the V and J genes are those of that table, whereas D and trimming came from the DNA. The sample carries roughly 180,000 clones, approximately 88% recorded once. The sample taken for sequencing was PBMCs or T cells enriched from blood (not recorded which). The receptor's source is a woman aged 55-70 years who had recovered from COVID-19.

The CDR3 sequence is CAWTYKDRGSYEQYF. CDR3 nucleotides: TGTGCCTGGACCTATAAGGACAGGGGCTCCTACGAGCAGTACTTC. This chain links TRBV30 with TRBJ2-7, with 9 bases aligning to TRBD1. The trim removed 4 bases at V and 0 bases at J, leaving 7 bases unmatched. CDR3 length: 15 amino acids. CDR1 GTSNPN and CDR2 SVGIG come from the germline V gene (reference sequence).